These 13 T cell receptor beta chains were sequenced from one sample in a study of STAT3 mutations in large granular lymphocyte leukemia. Measured with immunoSEQ multiplex PCR; TCRdb has only the in-frame clones, and not every one. Here the sample spans around 8,500 clones, around nine tenths being singletons. Their target antigens are unknown. Regarding the study as a whole: At least one immunodominant TCR beta clonotype appeared in every T-cell large granular lymphocyte leukemia patient.

Sequenced: peripheral blood mononuclear cells. The receptor source for this set is a man older than 75 with T-cell large granular lymphocyte leukemia. Some clones in this sample may be carry-over from other donors' samples.

The chain joins TRBV6-5 to TRBJ2-3, with TRBD2 identical over 10 bases. With V trimmed by 3 bases and J by 4 bases, 7 bases remained unmatched. The germline CDR1 and CDR2 sequences are MNHEY and SVGAGI. The CDR3 is 16 amino acids. Written as DNA, the CDR3 is TGTGCCAGCAGTTATAGCGGGGGGTTCACGGCAGATACGCAGTATTTT. Its translation: CASSYSGGFTADTQYF.

The chain uses TRBV5-1 and TRBJ1-1, with D possibly matching TRBD1 (5 bases). CDR1 is SGHRS, CDR2 YFSETQ, per germline. Trimming stripped 4 bases from V and 6 bases from J, with 16 bases between. The CDR3 sequence is 14 residues long. DNA for the CDR3: TGCGCCAGCAGCGTGGGGGGAGGGTTGGCTGAAGCTTTCTTT. Protein: CASSVGGGLAEAFF.

The gene calls are TRBV5-1 and TRBJ2-3; D is undetermined. Looked up from germline, CDR1 is SGHRS and CDR2 is YFSETQ. The CDR3 covers 13 residues. With 4 bases removed from V and 4 bases from J, the gap between germline ends came to 10 bases. As DNA, the CDR3 is TGCGCCAGCAGCACCGGAGAGTCAGATACGCAGTATTTT. Encoded protein: CASSTGESDTQYF.

The rearrangement uses TRBV7-9 and TRBJ1-1; D remains unclear. Trimming cost V 0 bases and J 5 bases, with 7 bases left between them. The CDR3 is 13 amino acids. The germline V gene encodes CDR1 SEHNR and CDR2 FQNEAQ (reference sequence). CDR3 amino acids: CASSLAVRTEAFF. Here the CDR3 DNA reads TGTGCCAGCAGCTTAGCAGTGCGGACTGAAGCTTTCTTT.

The rearrangement links TRBV15 to TRBJ2-4; D call uncertain. Deletions cut 0 bases from V and 9 bases from J, with 15 bases between. Per the germline V gene, CDR1 is LNHNV and CDR2 is YYDKDF (reference sequence). This CDR3 comprises 15 residues. CDR3 nucleotide sequence: TGTGCCACCAGCAGAGAACCGGGCTCCCTGAGCATTCAGTACTTC. Protein sequence: CATSREPGSLSIQYF.

This clone occurred a few times. The chain links TRBV7-9 to TRBJ1-5; 11 bases line up with TRBD1. CDR3 length: 15 residues. V was pared by 5 bases and J by 5 bases, with 5 bases of the junction left unmatched. The germline gives CDR1 SEHNR, CDR2 FQNEAQ (reference sequence). The CDR3 sequence: CASSRTGGYYQPQHF. CDR3 DNA: TGTGCCAGCAGCAGGACAGGGGGCTATTATCAGCCCCAGCATTTT.

The CDR3 region is CASSYRDRTYEQYF. CDR3 DNA sequence: TGTGCCAGCAGTTACCGGGACAGGACCTACGAGCAGTACTTC. The rearrangement joins TRBV6-5 to TRBJ2-7, with 8 bases that match TRBD1. The CDR3 contains 14 residues. The germline V gene has CDR1 MNHEY and CDR2 SVGAGI. J was trimmed by 2 bases and V by 2 bases; bases with no gene match: 2.

The genes are TRBV9 and TRBJ2-7; perhaps TRBD1 as D (6 bases). The germline CDR1 and CDR2 sequences are SGDLS and YYNGEE. The CDR3 consists of 14 residues. Trimming removed 4 bases from V and 4 bases from J, with 15 bases in between. CDR3 region: CASSTRTEPYEQYF. Here the CDR3 DNA reads TGTGCCAGCAGCACCCGGACAGAGCCGTACGAGCAGTACTTC.

V gene TRBV6-1 combines with J gene TRBJ1-2; D possibly corresponds to TRBD1 (5 bases). Germline V gives CDR1 MNHNS, CDR2 SASEGT. The length of the CDR3 is 14 residues. Trimming removed 6 bases from V and 5 bases from J, with 16 bases in between. The CDR3 DNA sequence: TGTGCCAGCAGACCCGTTGGAGGGGCATATGGCTACACCTTC. Translated, it gives CASRPVGGAYGYTF.

The chain couples TRBV7-9 to TRBJ2-3, with 8 bases matching TRBD1. The CDR3 is made up of 16 amino acids. Germline-derived CDR1 and CDR2 are SEHNR and FQNEAQ (reference sequence). After removal of 5 bases from V and 4 bases from J, the junction contained 11 bases not matched to a gene. The CDR3 is CASSTSTGESADTQYF. The DNA of the CDR3 is TGTGCCAGCAGCACATCGACAGGGGAGTCGGCAGATACGCAGTATTTT.

V and J are TRBV6-1 and TRBJ2-7; 9 positions agree with TRBD1. The germline V gene has CDR1 MNHNS and CDR2 SASEGT. Trimming took 7 bases from V and 6 from J; bases not matched to a gene: 10. CDR3 length: 14 residues. The CDR3 is CASTLDRGGAEQYF. The CDR3 coding sequence is TGTGCCAGCACTTTAGACAGGGGGGGCGCCGAGCAGTACTTC.

The chain links TRBV11-2 to TRBJ2-1; maybe TRBD1 (6 bases). Trimming left V 3 bases short and J 3 bases short, with 15 bases between. Looked up from germline, CDR1 is SGHAT and CDR2 is FQNNGV. This CDR3 has 16 residues. CDR3 protein: CASSLSTGTHYNEQFF. The CDR3 region has the DNA TGTGCCAGCAGCTTGAGCACCGGGACACACTACAATGAGCAGTTCTTC.

This sequence joins TRBV7-9 and TRBJ2-1, with 11 positions matching TRBD2. Germline loops: CDR1 SEHNR, CDR2 FQNEAQ (reference sequence). This CDR3 region has 18 residues. Trimming cost V 5 bases and J 1 base; bases outside gene matches: 10. CDR3 residues: CASSPNPGLAGSYNEQFF. The CDR3 DNA reads as TGTGCCAGCAGCCCGAACCCTGGACTAGCGGGTTCCTACAATGAGCAGTTCTTC.